The 8 T cell receptor beta chains in this list originate from one sample, sequenced in a study of radiation and T cells in renal cell carcinoma. This table comes from immunoSEQ multiplex PCR, and its TCRdb copy is limited to in-frame clones, with some not included. The sample includes around 46,000 clones, about 83% of them seen just once. The time point is: baseline pretreatment blood. Treatment given: 15 Gy SBRT to primary tumor, nephrectomy 4 weeks later. This specimen consisted of blood, obtained from a patient whose treatment included radiotherapy and nephrectomy. The receptors derive from an older woman with renal cell carcinoma.

The chain is built from TRBV6-1 and TRBJ1-4; D is uncertain. Trimming took off 6 bases at V and 2 bases at J, with 10 bases between the two ends. In germline, CDR1 is MNHNS, CDR2 SASEGT. The CDR3 consists of 14 residues. CDR3 DNA sequence: TGTGCCAGCAGGATTACGTCTACTAATGAAAAACTGTTTTTT. It translates to CASRITSTNEKLFF.

This clone was seen only once. This chain uses TRBV2 with TRBJ2-5, with 9 bases aligning to TRBD1. The CDR3 has 13 amino acids. Germline V CDR1 and CDR2: SNHLY, FYNNEI. The J segment lost 2 bases and the V segment lost 7 bases, leaving 2 bases of the junction unmatched. Here the CDR3 reads CASTGQGQETQYF. The CDR3 DNA follows: TGTGCCAGCACGGGACAGGGACAAGAGACCCAGTACTTC.

This chain uses TRBV7-9 with TRBJ2-5; 7 bases are shared with TRBD2. The CDR3 is made up of 15 amino acids. J was trimmed by 4 bases and V by 7 bases; bases with no gene match: 12. Germline lookup yields CDR1 SEHNR and CDR2 FQNEAQ (reference sequence). CDR3 nucleotides: TGTGCCAGCATCCCCGGGGGGTCTCACGGAGAGACCCAGTACTTC. This translates into CASIPGGSHGETQYF.

The chain has TRBV6-1 and TRBJ2-5, with D possibly TRBD2 on 6 matching bases. CDR3 length: 14 amino acids. Germline CDR1 is MNHNS and CDR2 is SASEGT. With 5 bases removed from V and 0 bases from J, the gap between germline ends came to 10 bases. This CDR3 reads CASSRAGYQETQYF. CDR3 bases: TGTGCCAGCAGTCGAGCGGGCTACCAAGAGACCCAGTACTTC.

J is TRBJ2-3 and V is TRBV2; D is unresolved. V was pared by 4 bases and J by 5 bases, with 10 bases between. Germline CDR1 is SNHLY and CDR2 is FYNNEI. The CDR3 covers 13 residues. CDR3 in DNA: TGTGCCAGCAGTGGCCGGTCGGGAGATACGCAGTATTTT. Translating gives CASSGRSGDTQYF.

The chain is built from TRBV14 and TRBJ2-7; D not certain. The germline V and J ends were trimmed by 4 bases and 4 bases, with 8 bases remaining between them. CDR3 size: 12 residues. CDR1 SGHDN and CDR2 FVKESK come from the germline V gene. The CDR3 spells CASSRSGYEQYF. The CDR3 nucleotides read TGTGCCAGCAGCCGCTCCGGGTACGAGCAGTACTTC.

The chain employs TRBV10-3 and TRBJ2-3, with D unresolved. CDR1 ENHRY and CDR2 SYGVKD come from the germline V gene. The length of the CDR3 is 14 residues. V gave up 6 bases and J gave up 6 bases, with 16 bases separating them. The CDR3 here is CAIRNDLAGDTQYF. Here the CDR3 DNA reads TGTGCCATCAGAAATGATTTGGCCGGGGATACGCAGTATTTT.

The chain has TRBV15 and TRBJ1-5; perhaps TRBD1 as D (5 bases). The CDR3 runs to 16 residues. CDR1 is LNHNV and CDR2 is YYDKDF in the germline V gene (reference sequence). V shed 7 bases and J shed 4 bases, with 20 bases lying between them. In DNA form, the CDR3 reads TGTGCCACCATGGAAGGAGGGGTGGTGGCAAATCAGCCCCAGCATTTT. Translated, it gives CATMEGGVVANQPQHF.